This passage covers 8 T cell receptor beta chains from one sample sequenced in a study of shared clonotypes between healthy human individuals. The method was immunoSEQ multiplex PCR; TCRdb's version includes in-frame clones alone and lacks a portion of them. This sample has about 1.5 million clones, with roughly 96% found just once. The sequenced sample was naive CD4+ T cells sorted from blood. This sample's subset: CD45RA+ positively selected. All receptors derive from a man aged 25 to 40 in good health.

The V gene is TRBV9, the J gene TRBJ2-1, with D uncertain. The length of the CDR3 is 14 residues. The germline CDR1 and CDR2 sequences are SGDLS and YYNGEE. Trimming stripped 4 bases from V and 5 bases from J, with 13 bases between. In DNA form, the CDR3 reads TGTGCCAGCAGCTTACGCTGGGCTGACAATGAGCAGTTCTTC. The encoded protein is CASSLRWADNEQFF. Looking up the rest from reference TRBV9 and TRBJ2-1 gives the full variable domain: DSGVTQTPKHLITATGQRVTLRCSPRSGDLSVYWYQQSLDQGLQFLIQYYNGEERAKGNILERFSAQQFPDLHSELNLSSLELGDSALYFCASSLRWADNEQFFGPGTRLTVL.

The chain employs TRBV5-1 and TRBJ2-3, with 9 bases lining up with TRBD1. The CDR3 length is 14 residues. J was trimmed by 4 bases and V by 4 bases; bases with no gene match: 4. Germline loops: CDR1 SGHRS, CDR2 YFSETQ. CDR3 amino acids: CASSEGQGPDTQYF. DNA for the CDR3: TGCGCCAGCAGCGAGGGACAGGGACCAGATACGCAGTATTTT. Based on the CDR3 plus reference TRBV5-1 and TRBJ2-3, the full variable domain is KAGVTQTPRYLIKTRGQQVTLSCSPISGHRSVSWYQQTPGQGLQFLFEYFSETQRNKGNFPGRFSGRQFSNSRSEMNVSTLELGDSALYLCASSEGQGPDTQYFGPGTRLTVL.

The rearrangement joins TRBV5-6 to TRBJ2-5, with 11 bases that match TRBD1. Germline-derived CDR1 and CDR2 are SGHDT and YYEEEE. The CDR3 has 16 residues. V was clipped by 4 bases and J by 9 bases; unmatched bases: 14. The CDR3 nucleotides are TGTGCCAGCAGCCCGCTCGGGACAGGGGGGGTAAAATCCCAGTACTTC. Encoded protein: CASSPLGTGGVKSQYF.

The gene calls are TRBV4-1 and TRBJ2-7, with D possibly TRBD2 on 6 matching bases. The germline gives CDR1 MGHRA, CDR2 YSYEKL. With 4 bases removed from V and 7 bases from J, the gap between germline ends came to 14 bases. The CDR3 is 13 residues long. This CDR3 reads CASSRPSGGEQYF. The CDR3 coding sequence is TGCGCCAGCAGCCGCCCCTCCGGAGGGGAGCAGTACTTC.

The chain joins TRBV4-2 to TRBJ2-7; D is uncertain. Germline CDR1 reads LGHNA; CDR2 reads YNFKEQ. The V end was cut by 2 bases, the J end by 7 bases, with 12 bases between. This CDR3 has 13 amino acids. The CDR3, as DNA: TGTGCCAGCAGCCAAATTCCCCGGGCGGAGCAGTACTTC. Its protein product is CASSQIPRAEQYF.

CDR3: CATEGTNTGELFF. The CDR3 DNA follows: TGTGCCACGGAGGGCACGAACACCGGGGAGCTGTTTTTT. The chain combines TRBV10-3 with TRBJ2-2; weak D call: TRBD2 (6 bases). Germline V gene lookup returns CDR1 ENHRY and CDR2 SYGVKD. V lost 10 bases to trimming and J lost 0 bases, with 9 bases between them. The CDR3 extends over 13 amino acids.

The rearrangement joins TRBV7-6 to TRBJ2-2; D remains unclear. Germline loops: CDR1 SGHVS, CDR2 FNYEAQ. The CDR3 loop spans 15 amino acids. V lost 5 bases, J lost 2 bases, and 12 bases lay in between. Here the CDR3 DNA reads TGTGCCAGCAGCGTCATCGGTAGCAACACCGGGGAGCTGTTTTTT. Encoded protein: CASSVIGSNTGELFF.

The chain couples TRBV9 to TRBJ1-2; TRBD1 might be the D (6 bases). Trimming left V 4 bases short and J 2 bases short, with 18 bases between. Germline CDR1 reads SGDLS; CDR2 reads YYNGEE. The CDR3 runs to 16 residues. The CDR3: CASSPGTRWINYGYTF. The CDR3 DNA follows: TGTGCCAGCAGCCCAGGGACACGGTGGATCAACTATGGCTACACCTTC.